This T cell receptor beta chain was sequenced for a study of blood T cells in healthy people across ages. About the study: About one barcoded TCR beta cDNA was captured per two T cells. The study, taken as a whole, reports: Measured against age, TCR beta diversity per million T cells decreased in a roughly linear manner.

The CDR3 length is 15 residues. Germline V gene sequence: CDR1 MDHEN, CDR2 SYDVKM. The germline V and J ends were trimmed by 1 base and 9 bases, with 13 bases remaining between them. Primers used in a second PCR of about 6 to 11 cycles were a sample-barcoded 5' primer and a J-beta primer mix. MiXCR, run by TCRdb on the 5' RACE reads, gives a single entry per CDR3 protein. In the table there are 600,000 to 800,000 distinct CDR3 sequences, 40% to 65% of which are singletons. In this sample, this clonotype turned up a few times. Its antigen is as yet unknown. The V call is TRBV28, the J call TRBJ1-6; D remains ambiguous. The sample consisted of blood. This TCR derives from a woman over 75 in good health. The CDR3: CASSLYAAVGSPLHF. As DNA, the CDR3 is TGTGCCAGCAGTTTATACGCTGCCGTAGGTTCACCCCTCCACTTT.